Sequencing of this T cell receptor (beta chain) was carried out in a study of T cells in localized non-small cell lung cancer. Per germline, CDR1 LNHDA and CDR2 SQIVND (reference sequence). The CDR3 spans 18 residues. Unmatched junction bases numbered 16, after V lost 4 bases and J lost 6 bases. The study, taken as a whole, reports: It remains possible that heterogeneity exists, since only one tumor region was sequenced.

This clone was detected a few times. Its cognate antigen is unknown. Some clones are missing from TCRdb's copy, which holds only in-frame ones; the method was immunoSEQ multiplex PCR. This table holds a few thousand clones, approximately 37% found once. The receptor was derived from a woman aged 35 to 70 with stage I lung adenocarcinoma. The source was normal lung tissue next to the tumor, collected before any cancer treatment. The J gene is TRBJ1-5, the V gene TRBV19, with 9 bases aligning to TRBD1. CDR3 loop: CASSKPGLGQGGFQPQHF. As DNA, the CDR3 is TGTGCCAGTAGTAAACCGGGACTGGGACAGGGCGGGTTTCAGCCCCAGCATTTT.